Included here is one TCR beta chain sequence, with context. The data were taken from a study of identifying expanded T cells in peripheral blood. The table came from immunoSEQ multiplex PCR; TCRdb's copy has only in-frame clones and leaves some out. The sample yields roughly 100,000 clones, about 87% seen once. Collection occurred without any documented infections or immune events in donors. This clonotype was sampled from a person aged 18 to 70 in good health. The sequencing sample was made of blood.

CDR3 sequence (DNA): TGTGCCAGCAGCGTCGGTGAGCCGGGGACCCAGTACTTC. Protein product: CASSVGEPGTQYF. This chain links TRBV9 with TRBJ2-5; D gene ambiguous. Deletions cut 2 bases from V and 7 bases from J, with 12 bases between. CDR1 is SGDLS, CDR2 YYNGEE, per germline. This CDR3 is built from 13 residues. Full variable domain (rest looked up from reference TRBV9 and TRBJ2-5): DSGVTQTPKHLITATGQRVTLRCSPRSGDLSVYWYQQSLDQGLQFLIQYYNGEERAKGNILERFSAQQFPDLHSELNLSSLELGDSALYFCASSVGEPGTQYFGPGTRLLVL.